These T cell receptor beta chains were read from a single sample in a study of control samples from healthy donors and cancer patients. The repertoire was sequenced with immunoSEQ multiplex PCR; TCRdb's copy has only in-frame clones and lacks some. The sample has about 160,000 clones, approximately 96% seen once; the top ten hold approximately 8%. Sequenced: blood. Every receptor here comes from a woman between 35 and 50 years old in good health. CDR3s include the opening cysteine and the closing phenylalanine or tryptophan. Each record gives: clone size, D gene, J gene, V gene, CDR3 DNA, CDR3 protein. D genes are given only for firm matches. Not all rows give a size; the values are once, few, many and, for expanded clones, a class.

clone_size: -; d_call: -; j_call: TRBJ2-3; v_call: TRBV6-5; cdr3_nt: TGTGCCAGCAGTTACGTAGATACGCAGTATTTT; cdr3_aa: CASSYVDTQYF
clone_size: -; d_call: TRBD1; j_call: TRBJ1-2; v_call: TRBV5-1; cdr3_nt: TGCGCCAGCAGCTTGGGGGACAGGGTGCGCGGCTACACCTTC; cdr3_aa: CASSLGDRVRGYTF
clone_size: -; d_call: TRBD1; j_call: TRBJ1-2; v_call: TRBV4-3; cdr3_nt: TGCGCCAGCAGCCCCCCGGGACAGGGATTCGGCTACACCTTC; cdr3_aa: CASSPPGQGFGYTF
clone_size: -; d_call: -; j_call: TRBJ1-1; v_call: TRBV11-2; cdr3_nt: TGTGCCAGCAGCTTTCAAAGGACTGAAGCTTTCTTT; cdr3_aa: CASSFQRTEAFF
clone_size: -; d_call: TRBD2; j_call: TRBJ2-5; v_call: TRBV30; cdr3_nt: TGTGCCTGGAGGGTAAGCGGGGGAGAGACCCAGTACTTC; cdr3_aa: CAWRVSGGETQYF
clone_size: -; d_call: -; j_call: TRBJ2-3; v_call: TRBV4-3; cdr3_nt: TGCGCCAGCAGCCAAGCCACGGGGGAGCAAAGCACAGATACGCAGTATTTT; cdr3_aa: CASSQATGEQSTDTQYF
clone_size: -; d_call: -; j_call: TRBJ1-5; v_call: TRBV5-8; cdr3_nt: TGTGCCAGCAGCTTGAGGCCAAACAGGGGCAATCAGCCCCAGCATTTT; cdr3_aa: CASSLRPNRGNQPQHF
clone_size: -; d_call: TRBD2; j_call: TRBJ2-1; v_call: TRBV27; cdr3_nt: TGTGCCAGCAGTGCCGGGACTAGCGGGAGGACTGCATCCTACAATGAGCAGTTCTTC; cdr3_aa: CASSAGTSGRTASYNEQFF
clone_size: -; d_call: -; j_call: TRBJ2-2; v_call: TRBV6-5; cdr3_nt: TGTGCCAGCAGTTACGGGAGTACGAACACCGGGGAGCTGTTTTTT; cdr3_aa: CASSYGSTNTGELFF
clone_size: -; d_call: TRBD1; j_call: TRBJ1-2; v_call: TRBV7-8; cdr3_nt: TGTGCCAGCAGCTTACGGACAGGAGCACAGTTCGGCTACACCTTC; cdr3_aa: CASSLRTGAQFGYTF
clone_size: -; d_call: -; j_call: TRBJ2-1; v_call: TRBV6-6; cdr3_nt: TGTGCCAGCAGCCCCGACCGCCTAGAGCAGTTCTTC; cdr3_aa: CASSPDRLEQFF
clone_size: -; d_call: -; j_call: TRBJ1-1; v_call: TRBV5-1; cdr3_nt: TGCGCCAGCAGCTGGACCGAAAACACTGAAGCTTTCTTT; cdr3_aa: CASSWTENTEAFF
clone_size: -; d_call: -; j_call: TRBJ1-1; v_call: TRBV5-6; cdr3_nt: TGTGCCAGCAGTACTCGGTTGAACACTGAAGCTTTCTTT; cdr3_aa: CASSTRLNTEAFF
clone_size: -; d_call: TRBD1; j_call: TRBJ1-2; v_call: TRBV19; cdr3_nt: TGTGCCAGTAGTATTCCAGACAGGGCTGGCTACACCTTC; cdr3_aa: CASSIPDRAGYTF
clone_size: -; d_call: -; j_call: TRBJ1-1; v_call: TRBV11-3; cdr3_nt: TGTGCCAGCAGCCGGAAAGGGGTCAATCGGTCTTTCTTT; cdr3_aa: CASSRKGVNRSFF
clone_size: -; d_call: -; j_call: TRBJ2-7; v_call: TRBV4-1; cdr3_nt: TGCGCCAGCAGCCCCGGGACGCGTGGTTACGAGCAGTACTTC; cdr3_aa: CASSPGTRGYEQYF
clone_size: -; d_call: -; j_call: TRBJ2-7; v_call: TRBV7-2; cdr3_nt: TGTGCCAGCAGCTTTGAAGCGGGACACCACTACGAGCAGTACTTC; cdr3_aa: CASSFEAGHHYEQYF
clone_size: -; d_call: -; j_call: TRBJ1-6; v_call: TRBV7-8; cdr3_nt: TGTGCCAGCAGCTTAGAGGCGTTGGTTTCACCCCTCCACTTT; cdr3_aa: CASSLEALVSPLHF
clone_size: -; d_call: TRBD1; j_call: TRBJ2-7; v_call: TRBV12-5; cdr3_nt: TGTGCTAGTGGCCAGGGGGACTACGAGCAGTACTTC; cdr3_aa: CASGQGDYEQYF
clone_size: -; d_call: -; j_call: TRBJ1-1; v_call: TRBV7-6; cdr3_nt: TGTGCCAGCAGCTGGGGCGGGGAGGGTGAAGCTTTCTTT; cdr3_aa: CASSWGGEGEAFF
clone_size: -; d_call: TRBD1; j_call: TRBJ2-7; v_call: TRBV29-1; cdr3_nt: TGCAGCGTGAGGGGTGGGACAGGGAGGTTCGAGCAGTACTTC; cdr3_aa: CSVRGGTGRFEQYF
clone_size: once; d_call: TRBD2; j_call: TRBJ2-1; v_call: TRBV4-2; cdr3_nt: TGTGCCAGCAGCCACGCAGCGGGGGGGCGCGATGAGCAGTTCTTC; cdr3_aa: CASSHAAGGRDEQFF
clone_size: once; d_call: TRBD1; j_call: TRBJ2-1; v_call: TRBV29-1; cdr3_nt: TGCAGCGTTGAGGGGACAGGGGTGACTTACAATGAGCAGTTCTTC; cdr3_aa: CSVEGTGVTYNEQFF
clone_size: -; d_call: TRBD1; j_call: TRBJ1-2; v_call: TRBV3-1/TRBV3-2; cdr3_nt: TGTGCCAGCAGCCAAACAGGGGACTATGGCTACACCTTC; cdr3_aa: CASSQTGDYGYTF
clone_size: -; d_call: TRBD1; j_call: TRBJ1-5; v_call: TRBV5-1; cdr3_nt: TGCGCCAGCAGCTTGGGACAGGGGGATCAGCCCCAGCATTTT; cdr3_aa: CASSLGQGDQPQHF
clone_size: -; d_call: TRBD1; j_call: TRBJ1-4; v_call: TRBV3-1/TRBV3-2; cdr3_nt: TGTGCCAGCAGCCAGACCAGGGGGTTTGGTGAAAAACTGTTTTTT; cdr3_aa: CASSQTRGFGEKLFF
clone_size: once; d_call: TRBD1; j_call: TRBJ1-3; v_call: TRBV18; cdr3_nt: TGTGCCGGGAGGACAGGGTTTTCTGGAAACACCATATATTTT; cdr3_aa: CAGRTGFSGNTIYF
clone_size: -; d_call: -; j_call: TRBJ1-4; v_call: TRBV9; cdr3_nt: TGTGCCAGCAGCCCCCCTAGTGTGGGAAAACTGTTTTTT; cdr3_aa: CASSPPSVGKLFF
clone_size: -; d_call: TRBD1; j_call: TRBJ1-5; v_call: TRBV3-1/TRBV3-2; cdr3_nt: TGTGCCAGCAGCCAAGAGGGACAGGGGGTTCAGCCCCAGCATTTT; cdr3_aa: CASSQEGQGVQPQHF
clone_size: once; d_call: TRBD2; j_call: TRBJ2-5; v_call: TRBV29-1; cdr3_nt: TGCAGCGCACAGACTAGCGGTTATGGGACCCAGTACTTC; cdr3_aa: CSAQTSGYGTQYF
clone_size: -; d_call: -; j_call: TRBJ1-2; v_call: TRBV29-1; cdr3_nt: TGCAGCGTCACAGCCTACCACAACTATGGCTACACCTTC; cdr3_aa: CSVTAYHNYGYTF
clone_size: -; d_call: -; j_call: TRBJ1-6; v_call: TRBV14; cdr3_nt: TGTGCCAGCAGCCAAGAAACGGGTAATTCACCCCTCCACTTT; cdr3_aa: CASSQETGNSPLHF
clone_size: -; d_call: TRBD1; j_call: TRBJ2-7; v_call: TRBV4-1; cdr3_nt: TGCGCCAGCAGCCAAGTATGGGGACAGGAATCCTACGAGCAGTACTTC; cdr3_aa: CASSQVWGQESYEQYF
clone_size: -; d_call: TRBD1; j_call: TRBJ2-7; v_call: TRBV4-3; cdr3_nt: TGCGCCAGCAGCCAAGATCGGGACAGGAGATACGAGCAGTACTTC; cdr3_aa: CASSQDRDRRYEQYF
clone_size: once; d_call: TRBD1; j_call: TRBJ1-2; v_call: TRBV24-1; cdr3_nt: TGTGCCACCAGTGACCCCAGGTATGTGAGGGGGCGCCGCCACAGGAACGCCCTTAACTATGGCTACACCTTC; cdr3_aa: CATSDPRYVRGRRHRNALNYGYTF
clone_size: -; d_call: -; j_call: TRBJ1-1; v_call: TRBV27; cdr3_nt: TGTGCCAGCAGCTCACTGGAATGGACCACTGAAGCTTTCTTT; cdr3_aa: CASSSLEWTTEAFF
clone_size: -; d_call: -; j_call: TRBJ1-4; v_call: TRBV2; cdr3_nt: TGTGCCAGCAGTGAACGGGCGGAAAAACTGTTTTTT; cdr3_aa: CASSERAEKLFF
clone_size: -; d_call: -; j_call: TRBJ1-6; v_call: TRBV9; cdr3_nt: TGTGCCAGCAGCGTAGAAGGGGCTGGTAATTCACCCCTCCACTTT; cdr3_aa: CASSVEGAGNSPLHF
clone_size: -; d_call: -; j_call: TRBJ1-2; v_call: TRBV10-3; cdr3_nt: TGTGCCATCAGTGAGTTTCGGGTCTACACCTTC; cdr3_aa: CAISEFRVYTF
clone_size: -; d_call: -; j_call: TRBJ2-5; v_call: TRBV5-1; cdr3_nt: TGCGCCAGCAGCTTCCCCGAGACCCAGTACTTC; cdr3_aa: CASSFPETQYF
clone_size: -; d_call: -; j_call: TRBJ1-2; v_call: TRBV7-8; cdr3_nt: TGTGCCAGCAGCTCCGGGGGGCAGGGGACTCTCCCGTCCTTC; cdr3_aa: CASSSGGQGTLPSF
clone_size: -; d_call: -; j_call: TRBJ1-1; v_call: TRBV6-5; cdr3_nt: TGTGCCAGCAGTTCCCACCGAATGGGTGCAAACACTGAAGCTTTCTTT; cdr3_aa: CASSSHRMGANTEAFF
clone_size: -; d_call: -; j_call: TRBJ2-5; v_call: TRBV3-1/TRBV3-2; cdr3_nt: TGTGCCAGCAGCCAGTTTGCAGGGGCAGAGACCCAGTACTTC; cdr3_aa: CASSQFAGAETQYF
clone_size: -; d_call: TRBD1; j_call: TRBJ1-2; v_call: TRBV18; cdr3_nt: TGTGCCAGCTCCCCCGGACAGGGGACCTATGGCTACACCTTC; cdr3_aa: CASSPGQGTYGYTF
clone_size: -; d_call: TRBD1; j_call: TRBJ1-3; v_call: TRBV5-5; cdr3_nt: TGTGCCAGCAGCTTGGCGAGGACAGGATCCTCTGGAAACACCATATATTTT; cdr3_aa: CASSLARTGSSGNTIYF
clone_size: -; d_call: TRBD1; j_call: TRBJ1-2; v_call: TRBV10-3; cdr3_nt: TGTGCCATCAGTGGGGCAGGGGGCTATGGCTACACCTTC; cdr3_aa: CAISGAGGYGYTF
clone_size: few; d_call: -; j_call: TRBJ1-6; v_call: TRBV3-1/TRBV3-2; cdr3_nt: TGTGCCAGCAGCCAAGACGGCAGGGGACATTCACCCCTCCACTTT; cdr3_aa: CASSQDGRGHSPLHF
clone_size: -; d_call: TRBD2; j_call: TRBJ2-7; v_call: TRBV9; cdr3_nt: TGTGCCAGCAGCGTAGCTACGGGGACTAGCGGGATTTCCCACGAGCAGTACTTC; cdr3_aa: CASSVATGTSGISHEQYF
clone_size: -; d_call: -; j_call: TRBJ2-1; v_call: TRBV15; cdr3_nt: TGTGCCACCAAAATGGATCTCAGCTCCTACAATGAGCAGTTCTTC; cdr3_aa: CATKMDLSSYNEQFF
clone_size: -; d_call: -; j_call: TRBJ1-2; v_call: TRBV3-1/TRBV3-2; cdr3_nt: TGTGCCAGCAGCCCGGGGACACACGGACGCTATGGCTACACCTTC; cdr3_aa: CASSPGTHGRYGYTF
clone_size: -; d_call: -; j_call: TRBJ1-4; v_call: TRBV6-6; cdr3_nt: TGTGCCAGCAGTACGGGAAACAGGGCAACTAATGAAAAACTGTTTTTT; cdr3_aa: CASSTGNRATNEKLFF
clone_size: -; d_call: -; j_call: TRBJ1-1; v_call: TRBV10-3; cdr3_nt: TGTGCCATCAGTTCGACGGGAGGTGGAGGGAGGAACACTGAAGCTTTCTTT; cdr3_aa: CAISSTGGGGRNTEAFF
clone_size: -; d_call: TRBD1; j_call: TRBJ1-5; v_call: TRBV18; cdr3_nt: TGTGCCAGCTCCCAGAACAGGGGAGAACAGCCCCAGCATTTT; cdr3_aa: CASSQNRGEQPQHF
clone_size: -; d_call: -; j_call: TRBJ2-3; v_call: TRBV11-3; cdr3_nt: TGTGCCAGCAGCCCTAGCCCGGGACTCCGCACAGATACGCAGTATTTT; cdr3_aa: CASSPSPGLRTDTQYF
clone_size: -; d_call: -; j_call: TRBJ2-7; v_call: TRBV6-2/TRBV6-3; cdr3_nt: TGTGCCAGCAGTTACCGGGACGGCTCCTACGAGCAGTACTTC; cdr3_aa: CASSYRDGSYEQYF